This T cell receptor (beta chain) originates from a study of T-cell memory formation after mild COVID-19. As for the study in general: Clustering of TCRs was largely donor specific.

With constant-segment primers, 5'RACE yielded cDNA libraries of TCR alpha and TCR beta that carried sample barcodes and UMIs. TCRdb reprocessed the 5' RACE reads via MiXCR and lists one record per CDR3 protein. The sample lists 200,000 to 250,000 distinct CDR3 sequences, under 12% occurring once. This CDR3 comprises 16 residues. In germline, CDR1 is MNHEY, CDR2 SVGAGI. V was clipped by 4 bases and J by 2 bases, with 16 bases between them. This sequence joins TRBV6-5 and TRBJ2-3, with D perhaps matching TRBD2 (8 bases). The clonotype comes from a young man who had mild COVID-19 (a few samples of this study predate the infection). Cell type and time point are not known. Sequences were obtained from PBMCs or a T cell subset sorted from them (not recorded which). The CDR3 nucleotides read TGTGCCAGCAGTTCGGGAGGGGGCGCCTACACAGATACGCAGTATTTT. Protein product: CASSSGGGAYTDTQYF.